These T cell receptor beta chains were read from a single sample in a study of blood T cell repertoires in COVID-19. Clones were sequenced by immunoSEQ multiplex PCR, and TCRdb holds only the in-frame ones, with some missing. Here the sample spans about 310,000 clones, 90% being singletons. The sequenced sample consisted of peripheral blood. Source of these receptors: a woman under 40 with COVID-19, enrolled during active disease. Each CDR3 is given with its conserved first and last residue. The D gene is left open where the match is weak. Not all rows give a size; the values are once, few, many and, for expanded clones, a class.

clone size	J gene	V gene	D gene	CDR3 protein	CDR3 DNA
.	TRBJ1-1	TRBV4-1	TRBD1	CASSQTGVTEAFF	TGCGCCAGCAGCCAAACAGGGGTTACTGAAGCTTTCTTT
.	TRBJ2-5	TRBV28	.	CASSFGPQEFQETQYF	TGTGCCAGCAGTTTCGGTCCACAGGAATTCCAAGAGACCCAGTACTTC
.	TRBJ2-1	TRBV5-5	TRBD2	CASSSGLAGLNEQFF	TGTGCCAGCAGCTCGGGACTAGCGGGATTAAATGAGCAGTTCTTC
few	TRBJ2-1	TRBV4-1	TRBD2	CASSQETGGLYNEQFF	TGCGCCAGCAGCCAAGAAACGGGAGGGCTTTACAATGAGCAGTTCTTC
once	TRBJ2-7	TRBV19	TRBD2	CASSNLAGNYYEQYF	TGTGCCAGTAGCAATCTAGCGGGGAATTACTACGAGCAGTACTTC
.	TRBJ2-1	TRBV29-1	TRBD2	CSVARRLAGPYNEQFF	TGCAGCGTTGCGCGTAGACTAGCGGGACCCTACAATGAGCAGTTCTTC
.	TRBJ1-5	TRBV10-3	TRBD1	CAISDPGQGPFNQPQHF	TGTGCCATCAGTGATCCGGGACAGGGCCCCTTCAATCAGCCCCAGCATTTT
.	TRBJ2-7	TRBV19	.	CASSIRTEIAYEQYF	TGTGCCAGTAGTATTCGGACAGAGATAGCCTACGAGCAGTACTTC
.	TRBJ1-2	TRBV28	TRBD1	CASSLEDRTFYGYTF	TGTGCCAGCAGTTTGGAGGACAGGACCTTCTATGGCTACACCTTC
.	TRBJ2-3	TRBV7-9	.	CASSHSGAPAYF	TGTGCCAGCAGCCATAGCGGAGCCCCGGCGTATTTT
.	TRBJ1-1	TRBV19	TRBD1	CASRRGQWAGGDSMNTEAFF	TGTGCCAGTAGGAGGGGCCAGTGGGCAGGGGGCGACTCGATGAACACTGAAGCTTTCTTT
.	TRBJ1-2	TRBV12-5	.	CASGQGYSNYGYTF	TGTGCTAGTGGTCAGGGCTACTCTAACTATGGCTACACCTTC
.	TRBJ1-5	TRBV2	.	CASNRDGQPQHF	TGTGCCAGCAACAGGGATGGTCAGCCCCAGCATTTT
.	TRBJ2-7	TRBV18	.	CASSPLATGIPYEQYF	TGTGCCAGCTCACCACTTGCTACAGGGATCCCCTACGAGCAGTACTTC
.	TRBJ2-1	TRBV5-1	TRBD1	CASSSRQGADNEQFF	TGCGCCAGCAGCTCACGACAGGGGGCCGACAATGAGCAGTTCTTC
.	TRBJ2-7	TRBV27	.	CASSRRGGATYEQYF	TGTGCCAGCAGCCGCCGAGGGGGAGCCACCTACGAGCAGTACTTC
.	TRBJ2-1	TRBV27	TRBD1	CASSPGTGGAGYNEQFF	TGTGCCAGCAGTCCCGGGACAGGGGGCGCAGGCTACAATGAGCAGTTCTTC
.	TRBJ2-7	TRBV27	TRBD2	CASSPPRGDPSGLAPYEQYF	TGTGCCAGCAGTCCCCCTCGAGGGGACCCTTCGGGACTAGCGCCCTACGAGCAGTACTTC
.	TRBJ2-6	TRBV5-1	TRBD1	CASSPTDREKVGANVLTF	TGCGCCAGCAGCCCGACGGACAGGGAGAAGGTTGGGGCCAACGTCCTGACTTTC
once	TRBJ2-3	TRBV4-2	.	CASSQDPETRYRAQYF	TGTGCCAGCAGCCAAGATCCCGAGACCCGTTATCGGGCGCAGTATTTT
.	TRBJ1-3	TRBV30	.	CAWAPGVGNTIYF	TGTGCCTGGGCCCCCGGGGTCGGAAACACCATATATTTT
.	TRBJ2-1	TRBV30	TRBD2	CAWSGSRSGRGDEQFF	TGTGCCTGGAGTGGATCAAGGAGCGGGAGGGGGGATGAGCAGTTCTTC
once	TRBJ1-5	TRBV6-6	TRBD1	CASSSTGGSQPQHF	TGTGCCAGCAGTTCAACAGGGGGCAGTCAGCCCCAGCATTTT
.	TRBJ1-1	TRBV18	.	CASSLTGNTEAFF	TGTGCCAGCTCACTGACGGGGAACACTGAAGCTTTCTTT
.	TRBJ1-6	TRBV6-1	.	CASSDINNSPLHF	TGTGCCAGCAGTGACATCAATAATTCACCCCTCCACTTT
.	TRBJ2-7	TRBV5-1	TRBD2	CASSLELAGPGDF	TGCGCCAGCAGCTTGGAACTAGCGGGCCCGGGGGACTTC
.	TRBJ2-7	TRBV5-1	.	CASSPGGMSYEQYF	TGCGCCAGCAGCCCCGGCGGGATGTCCTACGAGCAGTACTTC
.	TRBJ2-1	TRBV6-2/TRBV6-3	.	CASSYGLAPYNEQFF	TGTGCCAGCAGTTATGGGTTAGCGCCCTACAATGAGCAGTTCTTC
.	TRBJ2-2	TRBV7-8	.	CASSSQGTGELFF	TGTGCCAGCAGCTCACAGGGAACCGGGGAGCTGTTTTTT
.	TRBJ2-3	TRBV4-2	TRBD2	CASSQVRRERRTDTQYF	TGTGCCAGCAGCCAAGTCCGGCGGGAGCGACGCACAGATACGCAGTATTTT
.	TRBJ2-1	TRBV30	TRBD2	CAWSTGLAGYNEQFF	TGTGCCTGGAGTACGGGACTAGCGGGGTACAATGAGCAGTTCTTC
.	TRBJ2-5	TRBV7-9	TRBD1	CASSFDRGAQETQYF	TGTGCCAGCAGCTTTGACAGGGGAGCGCAAGAGACCCAGTACTTC
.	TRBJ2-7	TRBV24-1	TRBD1	CATSGGQGATEQYF	TGTGCCACCAGTGGGGGACAGGGGGCGACTGAGCAGTACTTC
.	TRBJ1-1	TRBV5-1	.	CASKGENKAFF	TGCGCCAGCAAGGGGGAGAACAAAGCTTTCTTT
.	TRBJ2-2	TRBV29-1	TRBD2	CSVDVAGGLTGELFF	TGCAGCGTTGACGTAGCGGGAGGGCTCACCGGGGAGCTGTTTTTT
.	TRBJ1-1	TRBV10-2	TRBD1	CASSEQDRGLVWTEAFF	TGCGCCAGCAGTGAGCAGGACAGGGGGCTAGTATGGACTGAAGCTTTCTTT
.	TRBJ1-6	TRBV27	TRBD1	CASSLSTGSSYNSPLHF	TGTGCCAGCAGTTTATCGACAGGGAGCTCCTATAATTCACCCCTCCACTTT
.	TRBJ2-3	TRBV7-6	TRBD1	CASSLPRGQGVTDTQYF	TGTGCCAGCAGCTTACCTCGAGGGCAGGGGGTCACAGATACGCAGTATTTT
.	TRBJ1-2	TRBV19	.	CASSPTNGGSYGYTF	TGTGCCAGTAGTCCGACCAACGGGGGAAGCTATGGCTACACCTTC
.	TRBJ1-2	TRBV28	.	CASASTGYGYTF	TGTGCCAGCGCATCTACAGGCTATGGCTACACCTTC
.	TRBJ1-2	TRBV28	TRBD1	CASREEQGAVYGYTF	TGTGCCAGCAGGGAGGAACAGGGGGCAGTCTATGGCTACACCTTC
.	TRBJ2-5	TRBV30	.	CAWSNYSSETQYF	TGTGCCTGGAGTAATTACAGTTCGGAGACCCAGTACTTC
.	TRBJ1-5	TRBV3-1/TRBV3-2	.	CASSLDSRSNQPQHF	TGTGCCAGCAGCCTTGACAGCAGGAGCAATCAGCCCCAGCATTTT
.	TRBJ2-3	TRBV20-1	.	CSASDVSDTQYF	TGCAGTGCTAGTGACGTTTCAGATACGCAGTATTTT
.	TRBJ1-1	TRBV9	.	CASSGTVTGEAFF	TGTGCCAGCAGCGGGACGGTTACGGGGGAAGCTTTCTTT
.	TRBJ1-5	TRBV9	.	CASSPTGSSNQPQHF	TGTGCCAGCAGCCCTACTGGTTCGAGCAATCAGCCCCAGCATTTT
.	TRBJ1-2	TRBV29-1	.	CSVISPRGYTF	TGCAGCGTTATAAGCCCGAGGGGCTACACCTTC
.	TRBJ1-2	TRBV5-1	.	CASSLGLGAQGGYTF	TGCGCCAGCAGCTTGGGGTTAGGGGCCCAAGGAGGCTACACCTTC
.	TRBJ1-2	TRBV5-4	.	CASSLQGTDGYTF	TGTGCCAGCAGCTTGCAGGGGACGGATGGCTACACCTTC
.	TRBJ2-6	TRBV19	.	CASRQGSGANVLTF	TGTGCCAGTAGACAGGGCTCTGGGGCCAACGTCCTGACTTTC
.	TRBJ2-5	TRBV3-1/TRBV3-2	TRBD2	CASSQKEGGFKETQYF	TGTGCCAGCAGCCAAAAGGAGGGAGGGTTTAAAGAGACCCAGTACTTC
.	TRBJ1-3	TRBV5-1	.	CASSFRQELSGNTIYF	TGCGCCAGCAGCTTCCGACAGGAGCTCTCTGGAAACACCATATATTTT
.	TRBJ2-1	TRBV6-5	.	CASSYSRYNEQFF	TGTGCCAGCAGTTACTCCAGGTACAATGAGCAGTTCTTC
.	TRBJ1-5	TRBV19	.	CASSTLSATNNQPQHF	TGTGCCAGTAGCACTTTATCGGCGACAAACAATCAGCCCCAGCATTTT
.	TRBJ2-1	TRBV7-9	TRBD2	CASSFGSGGPGEQFF	TGTGCCAGCAGCTTTGGTTCGGGAGGGCCGGGTGAGCAGTTCTTC
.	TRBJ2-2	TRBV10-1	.	CASSEGPAGLTGELFF	TGCGCCAGCAGTGAAGGCCCGGCAGGGCTGACCGGGGAGCTGTTTTTT
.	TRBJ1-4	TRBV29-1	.	CSVQPTGVNEKLFF	TGCAGCGTTCAGCCGACAGGCGTTAATGAAAAACTGTTTTTT
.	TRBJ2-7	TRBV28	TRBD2	CASRAGGGKQYF	TGTGCCAGCAGGGCGGGAGGGGGCAAGCAGTACTTC